These 18 T cell receptor beta chains originate from one sample sequenced in a study of molecular identifiers for immune sequencing clone quantification. TCRdb re-derived calls from the PCR reads in MiXCR, one entry per CDR3 protein. Altogether about 510,000 distinct CDR3 sequences are present, about a quarter being singletons, with the ten largest covering 0.7% to 0.9%. The sequencing sample was made of naive CD8+ T cells from blood, with Jurkat cell RNA spiked in. The subset was: FACS-sorted CD8+CD4-CCR7+CD45RA+ naive T cells. Every receptor here comes from a human donor in good health. Some libraries in this study had Jurkat cell RNA spiked in.

A word on this clonotype: The junction and the germline gene differ at one end; a read error may be behind it. The genes are TRBV9 and TRBJ2-2, with TRBD1 identical over 8 bases. Germline values: CDR1 SGDLS, CDR2 YYNGEE. The CDR3 is made up of 17 amino acids. The CDR3 region is CAGSVGSGGEYTGELFF. CDR3 sequence (DNA): TGTGCCGGCAGCGTAGGTTCAGGGGGCGAATACACCGGGGAGCTGTTTTTT.

This clonotype has a handful of counts. The V and J genes are TRBV6-2 or TRBV6-3 and TRBJ1-1, with 7 bases aligning to TRBD1. V lost 4 bases, J lost 8 bases, and 10 bases stayed unmatched. CDR3 length: 14 amino acids. Germline V gene lookup returns CDR1 MNHEY and CDR2 SVGEGT. The CDR3 nucleotides are TGTGCCAGCAGTTCGAAAGACAGGGTTTCCGAAGCTTTCTTT. This sequence encodes CASSSKDRVSEAFF.

For this clonotype: This may arise from a read error, as a much more abundant clone is one base away. The J gene is TRBJ2-7, the V gene TRBV27, with 8 nucleotides matching TRBD1. The CDR3 runs to 15 residues. Germline V gives CDR1 MNHEY, CDR2 SMNVEV (reference sequence). The CDR3 spells CAGRRTGKITYEQYF. The CDR3 DNA is TGTGCCGGCAGACGGACAGGGAAGATAACCTACGAGCAGTACTTC.

The table lists this clonotype with many counts. The chain uses TRBV6-5 and TRBJ2-3; 7 bases align to TRBD1. This CDR3 contains 12 residues. The germline V gene has CDR1 MNHEY and CDR2 SVGAGI. V trimming: 10 bases; J trimming: 4 bases; junction bases outside the gene matches: 5. The chain's CDR3 is CATLDRPDTQYF. As DNA, the CDR3 is TGTGCCACCTTGGACAGGCCAGATACGCAGTATTTT.

This clonotype has at least ten counts. The gene calls are TRBV28 and TRBJ2-5, with D possibly TRBD1 on 7 matching bases. There are 13 residues in the CDR3. From germline, CDR1 is MDHEN and CDR2 SYDVKM. With 4 bases removed from V and 4 bases from J, the gap between germline ends came to 10 bases. The CDR3 loop is CASSYQGGETQYF. CDR3 DNA sequence: TGTGCCAGCAGTTACCAGGGGGGAGAGACCCAGTACTTC.

The rearrangement uses TRBV30 and TRBJ2-2; 10 nucleotides align to TRBD1. CDR3 size: 14 residues. V gave up 1 base and J gave up 6 bases; unmatched junction bases: 2. Germline assignment: CDR1 GTSNPN and CDR2 SVGIG (reference sequence). CDR3 in DNA: TGTGCCTGGAGTGCAGGACAGGGGGCCGGGGAGCTGTTTTTT. Amino acid sequence: CAWSAGQGAGELFF.

In its sample, this clonotype was seen a few times. This is likely a read error, given that the CDR3 carries no conserved phenylalanine or tryptophan at its end. V and J are TRBV7-9 and TRBJ1-2, with D possibly being TRBD1 (5 bases). CDR3 length equals 16 residues. Germline CDR1 SEHNR, CDR2 FQNEAQ (reference sequence). With 4 bases removed from V and 4 bases from J, the gap between germline ends came to 19 bases. The CDR3 nucleotides read TGTGCCAGCAGCTCCACCGAGGGGAGGGGCGCCTATGGCTACACCTCC. This codes for CASSSTEGRGAYGYTS.

This clonotype was seen at least ten times. This rearrangement joins TRBV5-4 to TRBJ1-1, with no clear D. Trimming cost V 0 bases and J 8 bases, with 8 bases left between them. From germline, CDR1 is SGHNT and CDR2 YYREEE (reference sequence). This CDR3 contains 12 residues. The CDR3 region has the DNA TGTGCCAGCAGCTTGGGTGGTAAGGAAGCTTTCTTT. This gives the protein CASSLGGKEAFF.

This clonotype has only a few counts. The chain is built from TRBV19 and TRBJ2-7; TRBD1 is a possible D gene (5 bases). From germline, CDR1 is LNHDA and CDR2 SQIVND (reference sequence). Trimming cost V 5 bases and J 3 bases, with 14 bases left between them. This CDR3 comprises 14 residues. The CDR3, as DNA: TGTGCCAGTAGTGGCGGACATTTAGGCTACGAGCAGTACTTC. Translated, it gives CASSGGHLGYEQYF.

This clonotype has just a few counts. V gene TRBV5-6 combines with J gene TRBJ2-2; 12 nucleotides agree with TRBD2. Germline values: CDR1 SGHDT, CDR2 YYEEEE. The CDR3 length is 16 residues. V shed 4 bases and J 3 bases; nucleotides not matched to a gene: 4. This CDR3 reads CASSQGLAGHTGELFF. For the CDR3, the DNA is TGTGCCAGCAGCCAGGGACTAGCGGGCCACACCGGGGAGCTGTTTTTT. Based on the CDR3 plus reference TRBV5-6 and TRBJ2-2, the full variable domain is DAGVTQSPTHLIKTRGQQVTLRCSPKSGHDTVSWYQQALGQGPQFIFQYYEEEERQRGNFPDRFSGHQFPNYSSELNVNALLLGDSALYLCASSQGLAGHTGELFFGEGSRLTVL.

The chain uses TRBV19 and TRBJ1-5; tentatively, D is TRBD1 (5 bases). The CDR3 covers 15 residues. CDR1 and CDR2 (germline): LNHDA, SQIVND (reference sequence). V dropped 1 base and J dropped 7 bases, with 14 bases sitting between them. In DNA, the CDR3 is TGTGCCAGTAGTATAGGTGGGGGGGGGTCACAGCCCCAGCATTTT. It specifies CASSIGGGGSQPQHF.

On this clonotype: One base away lies a much larger clone, so this may be a sequencing read error. The rearrangement links TRBV27 to TRBJ1-2, with D uncertain. The CDR3 is made up of 14 amino acids. V was pared by 2 bases and J by 3 bases, with 10 bases between. CDR1 and CDR2 from the germline V gene are MNHEY and SMNVEV (reference sequence). The CDR3 protein is CASSLGGTDYGYTF. The DNA of the CDR3 is TGTGCCAGCAGTTTAGGCGGTACTGACTATGGCTACACCTTC.

This chain links TRBV6-2 or TRBV6-3 with TRBJ2-1; D could derive from TRBD1 or TRBD2 (5 bases each). The CDR3 consists of 15 residues. V was cut by 2 bases and J by 5 bases, with 13 bases left in between. Per the germline V gene, CDR1 is MNHEY and CDR2 is SVGEGT. The CDR3 loop reads CASSYRGPGDNEQFF. CDR3 coding DNA: TGTGCCAGCAGTTACAGGGGTCCCGGGGACAATGAGCAGTTCTTC.

Only a few counts were recorded for this clonotype. The chain recombines TRBV7-2 with TRBJ1-1; D unclear. This CDR3 contains 14 residues. Germline-derived CDR1 and CDR2 are SGHTA and FQGNSA. V was clipped by 5 bases and J by 4 bases, with 14 bases between them. The CDR3 region is CASSPLQYITEAFF. CDR3 nucleotides: TGTGCCAGCAGCCCTCTACAGTACATCACTGAAGCTTTCTTT.

Concerning this clonotype: A single base separates this from a much larger clone, so it may be a read error. The chain employs TRBV4-1 and TRBJ2-3; D possibly matches TRBD1 or TRBD2 (5 bases each). CDR3 length: 15 amino acids. The germline V gene has CDR1 MGHRA and CDR2 YSYEKL. DNA of the CDR3: TGCGTCAGCAGCCAAACCCAGGGAGGCACAGATACGCAGTATTTT. It encodes CVSSQTQGGTDTQYF.

This clonotype has just a few counts. The chain is built from TRBV7-9 and TRBJ1-1; TRBD1 might be the D (5 bases). In germline, CDR1 is SEHNR, CDR2 FQNEAQ (reference sequence). V lost 11 bases and J lost 0, with 16 bases in between. The CDR3 has 14 amino acids. In nucleotides, the CDR3 is TGTGCCGCTGGCCAGGGCTACATGAACACTGAAGCTTTCTTT. Its translation: CAAGQGYMNTEAFF.

Worth noting for this clonotype: This clone may be a read error of a much larger clone one base away. The rearrangement joins TRBV30 to TRBJ1-1; TRBD1 might be the D (6 bases). The CDR3 is made up of 13 amino acids. The germline V gene has CDR1 GTSNPN and CDR2 SVGIG (reference sequence). As DNA, the CDR3 is TGTGCCTGGAGTGTGTGGGGGGCCACTGAAGCTCTCTTT. It is translated as CAWSVWGATEALF.

The rearrangement links TRBV19 to TRBJ2-7, with D unresolved. This CDR3 has 16 amino acids. V gave up 8 bases and J gave up 1 base, with 21 bases separating them. The germline V gene has CDR1 LNHDA and CDR2 SQIVND (reference sequence). The CDR3 bases are TGTGCCAGTCCGATCAGCAGAGCCCGTTTTTCCTACGAGCAGTACTTC. Encoded protein: CASPISRARFSYEQYF.